This entry lists 29 T cell receptor beta chains sequenced from one sample in a study of T cells in Graves' hyperthyroidism and ophthalmopathy (dated by TCRdb to between 2017 and 2020). Libraries were made using multiplex PCR. Sequencer: Illumina HiSeq 2000. TCR beta CDR3 regions were amplified from RNA transcripts. A first-round RT-PCR of the TCR CDR3 used the HTBI primer set with the Qiagen OneStep RT-PCR kit. TCRdb applied fastp at Q25 and MiXCR to the public reads, then kept only in-frame beta chains. For every CDR3 protein sequence, its rows merge into one entry that carries the most common genes and DNA. This sample lists around 450,000 distinct CDR3 sequences; roughly 13% were detected once. The ten largest clones take up 5.3% of the sample. Sequenced sample: blood. These receptors were collected from a woman between 18 and 30 years old with Graves' hyperthyroidism.

This clonotype was seen ten or more times. This chain joins TRBV18 and TRBJ2-2; no definite D call. The CDR3 has 15 amino acids. V gave up 3 bases and J gave up 0 bases, with 8 bases separating them. Germline values: CDR1 KGHSH, CDR2 LQKENI. CDR3 DNA sequence: TGTGCCAGCTCACCCGACCGTGCGAACACCGGGGAGCTGTTTTTT. Amino acids: CASSPDRANTGELFF.

The J gene is TRBJ2-2, the V gene TRBV7-8, with 8 bases fitting TRBD2. The ends lost 4 bases at V and 7 bases at J; junction bases unmatched: 8. Germline assignment: CDR1 SGHVS and CDR2 FQNEAQ. The CDR3 consists of 15 residues. The CDR3 DNA reads as TGTGCCAGCAGCTCCCAGGGACTAGGGGGCGGGGAGCTGTTTTTT. This sequence encodes CASSSQGLGGGELFF.

This clonotype was seen a few times. The chain uses TRBV6-1 and TRBJ2-7, with TRBD2 matching 11 bases. The CDR3 covers 18 residues. V trimming: 7 bases; J trimming: 3 bases; junction bases outside the gene matches: 17. The V gene's germline CDR1 is MNHNS and CDR2 SASEGT. The CDR3 region is CASNSELAGVRRGYEQYF. The CDR3 coding sequence is TGTGCCAGCAATTCCGAACTAGCGGGAGTAAGAAGAGGCTACGAGCAGTACTTC.

Ten or more counts support this clonotype. The CDR3: CASSEWTSGSIEQYF. The CDR3 DNA sequence: TGTGCCAGCAGCGAATGGACTAGCGGGAGTATCGAGCAGTACTTC. The chain has TRBV7-9 and TRBJ2-7; 13 bases fit TRBD2. Germline V gene sequence: CDR1 SEHNR, CDR2 FQNEAQ (reference sequence). This CDR3 has 15 amino acids. V lost 5 bases, J lost 6 bases, and 7 bases stayed unmatched.

V is TRBV12-3 or TRBV12-4 and J is TRBJ2-7; TRBD2 is a possible D gene (5 bases). The CDR3 has 15 amino acids. The V end was cut by 5 bases, the J end by 2 bases, with 16 bases between. CDR3 sequence reads: CASSESRLAAYEQYF. The CDR3 DNA reads as TGTGCCAGCAGTGAATCTCGGCTAGCAGCCTACGAGCAGTACTTC.

V is TRBV29-1 and J is TRBJ2-5; possibly TRBD1 for D (6 bases). In germline, CDR1 is SQVTM, CDR2 ANQGSEA. Trimming removed 4 bases from V and 4 bases from J, with 13 bases in between. The CDR3 consists of 13 residues. CDR3 nucleotide sequence: TGCAGCGTTGCTAGGACAGTGGGAGAGACCCAGTACTTC. Residues: CSVARTVGETQYF.

This rearrangement joins TRBV13 to TRBJ2-5, with D perhaps TRBD1 or TRBD2 (5 bases each). CDR3 length: 15 amino acids. Germline lookup yields CDR1 PRHDT and CDR2 FYEKMQ (reference sequence). V gave up 5 bases and J gave up 4 bases, with 17 bases separating them. The CDR3 bases are TGTGCCAGCAGCCCGACCGGGGCTTTACGAGAGACCCAGTACTTC. As protein: CASSPTGALRETQYF.

The chain employs TRBV14 and TRBJ2-1, with D possibly being TRBD2 (5 bases). The length of the CDR3 is 14 residues. Germline V gene sequence: CDR1 SGHDN, CDR2 FVKESK. Deletions cut 5 bases from V and 6 bases from J, with 14 bases between. The CDR3 spells CASSRTSTGNEQFF. The CDR3 DNA follows: TGTGCCAGCAGCAGAACTAGTACCGGCAATGAGCAGTTCTTC.

This sequence joins TRBV20-1 and TRBJ1-2; maybe TRBD1 (5 bases). This CDR3 spans 17 amino acids. Germline V gene data show CDR1 as DFQATT and CDR2 as SNEGSKA (reference sequence). Between the trimmed V and J ends, which lost 0 bases and 0 bases, there was a span of 17 bases. Here the CDR3 reads CSARDLGGTVSNYGYTF. For the CDR3, the DNA is TGCAGTGCTAGAGATCTGGGGGGTACAGTGTCTAACTATGGCTACACCTTC.

This clonotype was detected many times. V and J are TRBV6-2 or TRBV6-3 and TRBJ2-1; unclear D gene. The CDR3 loop spans 13 amino acids. The germline V and J ends were trimmed by 2 bases and 5 bases, with 7 bases remaining between them. Germline assignment: CDR1 MNHEY and CDR2 SVGEGT. The CDR3 DNA is TGTGCCAGCAGTTACACCAAAAACAATGAGCAGTTCTTC. Translation gives CASSYTKNNEQFF.

This clonotype has a count of ten or more. The V call is TRBV5-6, the J call TRBJ2-3; 9 bases fit TRBD1. This CDR3 is built from 14 residues. Germline lookup yields CDR1 SGHDT and CDR2 YYEEEE. Trimming removed 6 bases from V and 6 bases from J; junction bases left unmatched: 8. The chain's CDR3 is CASNPGTGSDTQYF. CDR3 coding DNA: TGTGCCAGCAACCCCGGGACAGGGTCCGATACGCAGTATTTT.

Ten or more counts support this clonotype. The V gene is TRBV12-3 or TRBV12-4, the J gene TRBJ2-1; unclear D gene. The CDR3 has 11 residues. V was trimmed by 2 bases and J by 7 bases, leaving 3 bases between them. CDR3 sequence reads: CASSLPNEQFF. The DNA of the CDR3 is TGTGCCAGCAGTTTACCGAATGAGCAGTTCTTC.

This chain uses TRBV2 with TRBJ2-2; a weak D match, TRBD1 (6 bases). Looked up from germline, CDR1 is SNHLY and CDR2 is FYNNEI. Trimming removed 5 bases from V and 5 bases from J, with 15 bases in between. The CDR3 runs 15 residues. For the CDR3, the DNA is TGTGCCAGCAGTCCGGACAGCGTTTCGACCGGGGAGCTGTTTTTT. Its protein product is CASSPDSVSTGELFF.

This clonotype was detected a few times. This may come from a read error, since a much larger clone is one base off. Here the CDR3 omits its conserved ending phenylalanine or tryptophan, so a read error is the likely source. This chain links TRBV6-2 or TRBV6-3 with TRBJ2-7, with a tentative D call TRBD1 (7 bases). Deletions cut 2 bases from V and 0 bases from J, with 23 bases between. Germline CDR1 and CDR2: MNHEY and SVGEGT. The CDR3 extends over 19 amino acids. The CDR3 bases are TGTGCCAGCAGTTACCCCAACCTCGGGGGACAGACCGTCTCCTACGAGCAGTACCTC. Amino acid sequence: CASSYPNLGGQTVSYEQYL.

This clonotype was seen a handful of times. The chain couples TRBV15 to TRBJ2-3; tentatively, D is TRBD1 (6 bases). Germline CDR1 LNHNV, CDR2 YYDKDF (reference sequence). The CDR3 is made up of 15 amino acids. V lost 4 bases to trimming and J lost 4 bases, with 15 bases between them. Written as DNA, the CDR3 is TGTGCCACCAGCAAAGGGACGCAGGGGTCAGATACGCAGTATTTT. Its translation is CATSKGTQGSDTQYF.

J is TRBJ2-7 and V is TRBV19; 11 bases map to TRBD1. The CDR3 loop spans 15 amino acids. Germline V gene sequence: CDR1 LNHDA, CDR2 SQIVND (reference sequence). The ends lost 8 bases at V and 4 bases at J; junction bases unmatched: 10. The CDR3 DNA follows: TGTGCCAGTGGACCATCCGGGACAGGGGGATACGAGCAGTACTTC. This codes for CASGPSGTGGYEQYF.

The sample holds a few counts of this clonotype. The rearrangement uses TRBV7-8 and TRBJ2-5, with 7 bases matching TRBD2. J lost 6 bases, V lost 5 bases, and 9 bases had no gene match. Germline assignment: CDR1 SGHVS and CDR2 FQNEAQ. The CDR3 length is 14 residues. As DNA, the CDR3 is TGTGCCAGCAGCCCGAGCGGGGAGAAAAAGACCCAGTACTTC. It is translated as CASSPSGEKKTQYF.

This clonotype was recorded many times. V is TRBV28 and J is TRBJ2-7; D may correspond to TRBD1 or TRBD2 (6 bases each). The CDR3 has 13 amino acids. Trimming removed 4 bases from V and 4 bases from J, with 11 bases in between. Germline CDR1 is MDHEN and CDR2 is SYDVKM. The CDR3 DNA follows: TGTGCCAGCAGTTGGGGGGCGTCGTACGAGCAGTACTTC. Amino acid sequence: CASSWGASYEQYF.

This clonotype was picked up a small number of times. This chain joins TRBV12-5 and TRBJ2-1; 8 bases are shared with TRBD2. Germline values: CDR1 LGHNT, CDR2 FRNRAP. V lost 1 base to trimming and J lost 5 bases; unmatched junction nucleotides: 7. This CDR3 has 16 amino acids. The CDR3 nucleotides read TGTGCTAGTGGTTTGGCCATTAGCGGGGCGAACAATGAGCAGTTCTTC. Amino acids: CASGLAISGANNEQFF.

This clonotype was seen more than once but under ten times. CDR3: CASSPMDRGPGANVLTF. The CDR3 DNA sequence: TGTGCCAGCTCACCTATGGACAGGGGTCCCGGGGCCAACGTCCTGACTTTC. V and J are TRBV18 and TRBJ2-6; 9 bases match TRBD1. Per the germline V gene, CDR1 is KGHSH and CDR2 is LQKENI. Trimming removed 3 bases from V and 4 bases from J; junction bases left unmatched: 7. The CDR3 spans 17 residues.

This clonotype was recorded only once. The chain recombines TRBV5-4 with TRBJ2-1; 14 positions agree with TRBD2. The CDR3 has 15 residues. The junction had 11 bases not matched to a gene; V was cut back by 10 bases and J by 8 bases. Germline-derived CDR1 and CDR2 are SGHNT and YYREEE (reference sequence). In DNA form, the CDR3 reads TGTGCCGACAGACCAGGGACTAGCGGGAGCTATGAGCAGTTCTTC. It yields the protein CADRPGTSGSYEQFF. The full variable domain, in which reference TRBV5-4 and TRBJ2-1 provide the parts outside the CDR3, is ETGVTQSPTHLIKTRGQQVTLRCSSQSGHNTVSWYQQALGQGPQFIFQYYREEENGRGNFPPRFSGLQFPNYSSELNVNALELDDSALYLCADRPGTSGSYEQFFGPGTRLTVL.

This clonotype was found many times. The V gene is TRBV3-1, the J gene TRBJ2-3; D gene uncertain. This CDR3 spans 12 amino acids. Between the trimmed V and J ends, which lost 2 bases and 2 bases, there was a span of 2 bases. Germline values: CDR1 LGHDT, CDR2 YNNKEL (reference sequence). Here the CDR3 DNA reads TGTGCCAGCAGCCAAATCACAGATACGCAGTATTTT. As protein: CASSQITDTQYF.

This clonotype appeared many times. The chain has TRBV12-3 or TRBV12-4 and TRBJ2-1; TRBD2 matches at 11 bases. The CDR3 has 13 amino acids. V was pared by 8 bases and J by 5 bases, with 2 bases of the junction left unmatched. In DNA, the CDR3 is TGTGCCAGCGGGACTAGCGGAAACAATGAGCAGTTCTTC. It yields the protein CASGTSGNNEQFF.

V is TRBV30 and J is TRBJ1-1; maybe TRBD1 (5 bases). Trimming removed 3 bases from V and 5 bases from J, with 13 bases in between. The germline V gene has CDR1 GTSNPN and CDR2 SVGIG (reference sequence). This CDR3 has 13 amino acids. The CDR3 sequence is CAWRKGSGTEAFF. The DNA of the CDR3 is TGTGCCTGGAGGAAGGGGTCGGGGACTGAAGCTTTCTTT.

This clonotype showed up many times. V gene TRBV14 combines with J gene TRBJ1-2; 7 bases agree with TRBD1. The CDR3 covers 14 residues. Germline CDR1 is SGHDN and CDR2 is FVKESK. The ends lost 4 bases at V and 2 bases at J; junction bases unmatched: 4. The CDR3 reads CASSRPGQNYGYTF. CDR3 sequence (DNA): TGTGCCAGCAGCCGTCCGGGACAGAACTATGGCTACACCTTC.

V usage is TRBV6-1 and J usage is TRBJ1-5; no reliable D call. The germline V and J ends were trimmed by 6 bases and 2 bases, with 17 bases remaining between them. The V gene's germline CDR1 is MNHNS and CDR2 SASEGT. The CDR3 length is 16 residues. CDR3 sequence: CASRHRAGEGNQPQHF. The CDR3 DNA reads as TGTGCCAGCAGACACCGGGCAGGTGAGGGCAATCAGCCCCAGCATTTT.

This clonotype was counted many times. The chain links TRBV20-1 to TRBJ1-2; D is possibly TRBD1 (6 bases). The CDR3 loop spans 13 amino acids. V gave up 0 bases and J gave up 8 bases, with 13 bases separating them. Germline V gene data show CDR1 as DFQATT and CDR2 as SNEGSKA (reference sequence). CDR3 coding DNA: TGCAGTGCTAGAGAACGGGGGGCGCGGGGCTACACCTTC. Its protein product is CSARERGARGYTF.

This chain links TRBV7-9 with TRBJ1-4; D is possibly TRBD1 (5 bases). Germline V gene data show CDR1 as SEHNR and CDR2 as FQNEAQ (reference sequence). V lost 4 bases, J lost 16 bases, and 25 bases lay in between. The CDR3 is 15 residues long. The CDR3 region is CASSSARVAEGPTFF. The CDR3 coding sequence is TGTGCCAGCAGCTCGGCAAGGGTCGCGGAGGGGCCGACGTTTTTT.

This clonotype was counted many times. The rearrangement uses TRBV10-3 and TRBJ2-1; 10 bases map to TRBD2. Unmatched junction bases numbered 18, after V lost 6 bases and J lost 1 base. The CDR3 is made up of 20 amino acids. Germline V lookup: CDR1 ENHRY, CDR2 SYGVKD. The DNA for the CDR3 is TGTGCCATCAGAATGGATGGTAGCGGGAGGCTGGAAGCGTCCTACAATGAGCAGTTCTTC. Residues: CAIRMDGSGRLEASYNEQFF.